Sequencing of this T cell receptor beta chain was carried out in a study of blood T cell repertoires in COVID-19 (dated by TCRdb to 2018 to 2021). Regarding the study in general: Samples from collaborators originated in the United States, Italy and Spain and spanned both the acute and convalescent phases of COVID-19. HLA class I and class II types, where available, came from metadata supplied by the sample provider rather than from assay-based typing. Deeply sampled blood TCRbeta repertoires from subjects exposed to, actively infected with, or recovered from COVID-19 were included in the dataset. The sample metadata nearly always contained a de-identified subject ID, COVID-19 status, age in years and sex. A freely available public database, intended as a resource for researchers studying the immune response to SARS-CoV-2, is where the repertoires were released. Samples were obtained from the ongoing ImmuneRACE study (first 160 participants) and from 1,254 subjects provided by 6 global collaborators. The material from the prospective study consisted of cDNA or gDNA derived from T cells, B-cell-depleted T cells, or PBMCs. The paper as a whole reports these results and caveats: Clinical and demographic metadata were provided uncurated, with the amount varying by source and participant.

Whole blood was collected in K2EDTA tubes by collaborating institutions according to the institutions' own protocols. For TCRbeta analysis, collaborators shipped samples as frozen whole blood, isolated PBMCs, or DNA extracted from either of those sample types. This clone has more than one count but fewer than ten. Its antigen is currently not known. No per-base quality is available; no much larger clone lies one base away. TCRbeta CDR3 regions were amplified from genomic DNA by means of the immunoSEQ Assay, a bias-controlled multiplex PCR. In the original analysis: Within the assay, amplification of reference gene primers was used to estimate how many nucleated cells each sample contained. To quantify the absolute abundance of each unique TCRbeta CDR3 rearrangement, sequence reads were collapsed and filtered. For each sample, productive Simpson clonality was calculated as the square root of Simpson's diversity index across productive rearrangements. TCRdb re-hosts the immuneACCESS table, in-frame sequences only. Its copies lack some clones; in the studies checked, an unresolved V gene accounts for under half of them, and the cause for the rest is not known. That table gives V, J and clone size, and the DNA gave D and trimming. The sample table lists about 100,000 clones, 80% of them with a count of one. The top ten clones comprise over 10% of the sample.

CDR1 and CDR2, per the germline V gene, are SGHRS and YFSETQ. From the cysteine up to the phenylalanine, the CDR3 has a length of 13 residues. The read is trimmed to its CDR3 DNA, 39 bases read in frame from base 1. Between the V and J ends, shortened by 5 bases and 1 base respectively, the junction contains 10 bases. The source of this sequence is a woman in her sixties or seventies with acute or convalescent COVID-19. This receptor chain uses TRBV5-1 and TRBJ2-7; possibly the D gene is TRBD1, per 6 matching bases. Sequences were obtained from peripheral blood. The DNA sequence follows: TGCGCCAGCAGAGTGGACAGATCCTACGAGCAGTACTTC. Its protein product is CASRVDRSYEQYF.